This TCR beta chain appears in the sequencing data of a study of CD8+ T cells in alopecia areata. It was cDNA, reverse transcribed from extracted RNA, that served as the sequencing template. The assay was immunoSEQ multiplex PCR, and TCRdb's table has in-frame clones only and misses some. The sample has around 200,000 clones, 60% seen once. This sample's treatment: oral pan-JAK inhibitor, 5-10 mg twice daily. Germline V CDR1 and CDR2: SQVTM, ANQGSEA. The length of the CDR3 is 11 residues. V lost 4 bases to trimming and J lost 7 bases, with 10 bases between them. The receptor was derived from a human donor with alopecia areata. The sample in question was CD4+ T cells sorted from blood, obtained at week 4, from a patient treated with tofacitinib. The V call is TRBV29-1, the J call TRBJ1-2; D is unresolved. CDR3 nucleotide sequence: TGCAGCGTTGTGCAGGCTGGTGGCTACACCTTC. It encodes CSVVQAGGYTF.